The clone carrying this T cell receptor beta chain occurred many times. The TCRbeta library was prepared with unique molecular identifiers. MiXCR was run by TCRdb on the PCR reads, yielding one entry per CDR3 protein. This repertoire shows 190,000 or so distinct CDR3 sequences, about 14% found once; its top ten account for 13%. This sample was included in a study of T-cell reconstitution after alpha-beta-depleted transplantation in children. The V end was cut by 2 bases, the J end by 2 bases, with 10 bases between. Germline V lookup: CDR1 SGHRS, CDR2 YFSETQ. The CDR3 consists of 14 residues. The rearrangement links TRBV5-1 to TRBJ2-5, with a tentative D call TRBD2 (5 bases). The clonotype originates from a human donor who donated a stem cell graft to a child with acute lymphoblastic leukemia. The sequencing used PBMCs from the stem cell graft donor, collected from the stem cell graft. The chain's CDR3 is CASSFGEPQETQYF. In DNA, the CDR3 is TGCGCCAGCAGCTTTGGGGAGCCTCAAGAGACCCAGTACTTC.